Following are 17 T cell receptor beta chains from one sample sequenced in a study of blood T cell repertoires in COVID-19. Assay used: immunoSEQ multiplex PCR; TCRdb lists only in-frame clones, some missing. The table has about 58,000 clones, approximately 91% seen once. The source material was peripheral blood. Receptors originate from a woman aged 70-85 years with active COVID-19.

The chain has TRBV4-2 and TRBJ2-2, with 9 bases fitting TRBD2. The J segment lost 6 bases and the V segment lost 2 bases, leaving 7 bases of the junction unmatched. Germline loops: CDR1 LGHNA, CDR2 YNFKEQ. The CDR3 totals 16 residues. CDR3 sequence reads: CASSQQQREVAGELFF. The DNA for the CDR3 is TGTGCCAGCAGCCAACAACAGCGGGAGGTCGCCGGGGAGCTGTTTTTT.

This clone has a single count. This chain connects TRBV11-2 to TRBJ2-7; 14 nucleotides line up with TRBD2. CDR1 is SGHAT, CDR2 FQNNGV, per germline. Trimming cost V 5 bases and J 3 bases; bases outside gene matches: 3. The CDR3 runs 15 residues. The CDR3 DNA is TGTGCCAGCAGCCCGGGGACTAGCGGGAGCTACGAGCAGTACTTC. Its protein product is CASSPGTSGSYEQYF.

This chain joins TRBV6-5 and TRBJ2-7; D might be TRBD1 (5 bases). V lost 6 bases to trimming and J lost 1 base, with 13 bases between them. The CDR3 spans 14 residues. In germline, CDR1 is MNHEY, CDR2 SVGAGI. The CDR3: CASRGRDSSYEQYF. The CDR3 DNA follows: TGTGCCAGCAGGGGGCGCGACTCATCCTACGAGCAGTACTTC.

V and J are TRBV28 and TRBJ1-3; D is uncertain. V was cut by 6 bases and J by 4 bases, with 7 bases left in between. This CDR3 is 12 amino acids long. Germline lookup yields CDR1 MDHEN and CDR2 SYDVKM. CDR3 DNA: TGTGCCAGCAGGATCGGGGGAAACACCATATATTTT. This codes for CASRIGGNTIYF. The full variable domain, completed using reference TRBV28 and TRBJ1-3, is DVKVTQSSRYLVKRTGEKVFLECVQDMDHENMFWYRQDPGLGLRLIYFSYDVKMKEKGDIPEGYSVSREKKERFSLILESASTNQTSMYLCASRIGGNTIYFGEGSWLTVV.

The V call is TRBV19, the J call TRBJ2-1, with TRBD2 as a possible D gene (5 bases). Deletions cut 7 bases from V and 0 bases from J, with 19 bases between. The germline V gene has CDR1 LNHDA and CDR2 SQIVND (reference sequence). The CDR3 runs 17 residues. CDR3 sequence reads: CASTANRAEGSYNEQFF. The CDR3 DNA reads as TGTGCCAGTACCGCCAATAGGGCAGAGGGCTCCTACAATGAGCAGTTCTTC.

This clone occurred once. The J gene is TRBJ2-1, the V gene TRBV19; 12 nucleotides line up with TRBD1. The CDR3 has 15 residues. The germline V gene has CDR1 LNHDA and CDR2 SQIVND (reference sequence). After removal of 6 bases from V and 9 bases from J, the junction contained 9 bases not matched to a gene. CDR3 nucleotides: TGTGCCAGTAGAGCCGGGACAGGGGGCTTCGTTGAGCAGTTCTTC. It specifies CASRAGTGGFVEQFF.

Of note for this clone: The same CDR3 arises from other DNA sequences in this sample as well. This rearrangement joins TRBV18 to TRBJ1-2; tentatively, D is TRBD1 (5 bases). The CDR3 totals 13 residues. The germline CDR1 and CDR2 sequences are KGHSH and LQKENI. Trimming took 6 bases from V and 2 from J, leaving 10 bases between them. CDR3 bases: TGTGCCAGCTCTCCGGACAAGAACTATGGCTACACCTTC. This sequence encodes CASSPDKNYGYTF.

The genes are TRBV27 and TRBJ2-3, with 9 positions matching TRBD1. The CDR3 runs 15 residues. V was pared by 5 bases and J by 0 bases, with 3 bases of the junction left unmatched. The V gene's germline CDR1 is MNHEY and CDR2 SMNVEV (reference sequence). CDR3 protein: CASSPGQGSTDTQYF. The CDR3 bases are TGTGCCAGCAGTCCCGGACAGGGGAGCACAGATACGCAGTATTTT.

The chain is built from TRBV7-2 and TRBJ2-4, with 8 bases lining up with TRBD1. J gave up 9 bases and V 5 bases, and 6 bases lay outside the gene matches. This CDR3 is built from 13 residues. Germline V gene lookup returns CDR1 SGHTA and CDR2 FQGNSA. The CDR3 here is CASSPPQGAIQYF. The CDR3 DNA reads TGTGCCAGCAGCCCCCCTCAGGGGGCCATTCAGTACTTC. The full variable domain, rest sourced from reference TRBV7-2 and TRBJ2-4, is GAGVSQSPSNKVTEKGKDVELRCDPISGHTALYWYRQSLGQGLEFLIYFQGNSAPDKSGLPSDRFSAERTGGSVSTLTIQRTQQEDSAVYLCASSPPQGAIQYFGAGTRLSVL.

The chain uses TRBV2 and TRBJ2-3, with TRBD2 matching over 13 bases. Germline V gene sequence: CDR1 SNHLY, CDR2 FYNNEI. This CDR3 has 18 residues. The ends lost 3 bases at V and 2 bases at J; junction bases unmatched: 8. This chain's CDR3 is CASSDELAGGALTDTQYF. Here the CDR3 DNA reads TGTGCCAGCAGTGACGAACTAGCGGGAGGGGCCCTCACAGATACGCAGTATTTT.

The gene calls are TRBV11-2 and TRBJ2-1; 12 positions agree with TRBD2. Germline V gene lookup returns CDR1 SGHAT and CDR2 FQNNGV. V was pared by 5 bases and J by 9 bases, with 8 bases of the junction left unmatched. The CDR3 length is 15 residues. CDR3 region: CASSLLAGGVGEQFF. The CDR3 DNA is TGTGCCAGCAGCCTTCTAGCGGGAGGGGTAGGTGAGCAGTTCTTC. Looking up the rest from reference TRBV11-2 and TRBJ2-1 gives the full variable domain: EAGVAQSPRYKIIEKRQSVAFWCNPISGHATLYWYQQILGQGPKLLIQFQNNGVVDDSQLPKDRFSAERLKGVDSTLKIQPAKLEDSAVYLCASSLLAGGVGEQFFGPGTRLTVL.

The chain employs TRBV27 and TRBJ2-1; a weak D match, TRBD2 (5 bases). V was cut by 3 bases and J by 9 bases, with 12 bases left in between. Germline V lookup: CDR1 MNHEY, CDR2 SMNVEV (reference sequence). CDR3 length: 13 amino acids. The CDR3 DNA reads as TGTGCCAGCAGTTTCGGGGTCCGCTTTGAGCAGTTCTTC. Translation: CASSFGVRFEQFF.

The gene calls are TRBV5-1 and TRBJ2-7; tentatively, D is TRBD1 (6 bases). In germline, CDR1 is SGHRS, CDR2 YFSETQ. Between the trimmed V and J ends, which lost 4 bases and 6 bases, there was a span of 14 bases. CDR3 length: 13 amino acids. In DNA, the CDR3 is TGCGCCAGCAGCGACCTACAGGGATCCGAGCAGTACTTC. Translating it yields CASSDLQGSEQYF. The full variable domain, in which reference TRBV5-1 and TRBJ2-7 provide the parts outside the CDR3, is KAGVTQTPRYLIKTRGQQVTLSCSPISGHRSVSWYQQTPGQGLQFLFEYFSETQRNKGNFPGRFSGRQFSNSRSEMNVSTLELGDSALYLCASSDLQGSEQYFGPGTRLTVT.

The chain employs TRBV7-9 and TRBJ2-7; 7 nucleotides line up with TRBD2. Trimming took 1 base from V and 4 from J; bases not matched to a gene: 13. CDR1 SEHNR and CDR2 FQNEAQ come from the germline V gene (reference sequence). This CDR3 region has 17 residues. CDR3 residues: CASSLGARGKIIYEQYF. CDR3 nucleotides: TGTGCCAGCAGCTTAGGGGCGCGGGGGAAAATTATATACGAGCAGTACTTC.

The CDR3 DNA is TGTGCCAGCGACCCCCTGGGGGGGGACACTGAAGCTTTCTTT. It specifies CASDPLGGDTEAFF. The chain uses TRBV7-8 and TRBJ1-1; tentative D call: TRBD1 (5 bases). This CDR3 contains 14 residues. Trimming shortened V by 8 bases and J by 3 bases, and 16 bases separated the two germline ends. Per germline, CDR1 SGHVS and CDR2 FQNEAQ.

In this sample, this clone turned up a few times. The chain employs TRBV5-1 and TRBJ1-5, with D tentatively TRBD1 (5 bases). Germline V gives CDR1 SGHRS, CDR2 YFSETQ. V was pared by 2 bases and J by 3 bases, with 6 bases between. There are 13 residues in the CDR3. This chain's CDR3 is CASSFRDNQPQHF. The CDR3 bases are TGCGCCAGCAGCTTCAGGGACAATCAGCCCCAGCATTTT.

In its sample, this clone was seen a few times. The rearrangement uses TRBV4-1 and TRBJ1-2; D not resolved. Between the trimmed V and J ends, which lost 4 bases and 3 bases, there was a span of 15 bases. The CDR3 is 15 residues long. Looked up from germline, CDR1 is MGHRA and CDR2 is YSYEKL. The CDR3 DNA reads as TGCGCCAGCAGCCCCTCGGCGGGCGCCGACTATGGCTACACCTTC. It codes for CASSPSAGADYGYTF.